The 26 T cell receptor beta chains in this list originate from one sample, sequenced in a study of T cell responses to AZD1222 COVID-19 vaccine. Here immunoSEQ multiplex PCR was the method, and the copy in TCRdb shows in-frame clones only, minus some. The table records approximately 170,000 clones, 85% to 90% of them present only once. The sequences come from peripheral blood, collected on day 0 of AZD1222 vaccination. The receptors shown here come from an adult in good health.

The rearrangement joins TRBV3-1 (or the pseudogene TRBV3-2) to TRBJ1-5; 9 bases agree with TRBD1. Trimming took 0 bases from V and 4 from J; bases not matched to a gene: 4. Germline lookup yields CDR1 LGHDT and CDR2 YNNKEL (reference sequence). The CDR3 has 16 residues. CDR3 region: CASSQDLGTGNQPQHF. CDR3 nucleotides: TGTGCCAGCAGCCAAGATTTGGGGACAGGGAATCAGCCCCAGCATTTT.

J is TRBJ2-1 and V is TRBV2; no clear D gene. The germline V and J ends were trimmed by 5 bases and 6 bases, with 5 bases remaining between them. This CDR3 is 11 amino acids long. Germline CDR1 is SNHLY and CDR2 is FYNNEI. The CDR3 DNA sequence: TGTGCCAGCAGTATTTTCAATGAGCAGTTCTTC. Protein sequence: CASSIFNEQFF.

This clone has only a few counts. V and J are TRBV7-2 and TRBJ1-2; D gene uncertain. CDR1 is SGHTA, CDR2 FQGNSA, per germline. V lost 5 bases to trimming and J lost 0 bases, with 13 bases between them. The CDR3 totals 15 residues. The CDR3 region has the DNA TGTGCCAGCAGCACAACCTCCACAACTAACTATGGCTACACCTTC. It codes for CASSTTSTTNYGYTF.

This chain joins TRBV7-2 and TRBJ2-3, with D unresolved. Per germline, CDR1 SGHTA and CDR2 FQGNSA. The CDR3 covers 14 residues. V lost 8 bases and J lost 1, with 13 bases in between. This chain's CDR3 is CASSERMGTDTQYF. DNA for the CDR3: TGTGCCAGCTCTGAGCGAATGGGCACAGATACGCAGTATTTT.

The J gene is TRBJ2-7, the V gene TRBV10-3; D gene ambiguous. Trimming stripped 4 bases from V and 4 bases from J, with 8 bases between. CDR3 length equals 12 residues. Germline lookup yields CDR1 ENHRY and CDR2 SYGVKD. The CDR3 sequence is CAISAVDYEQYF. The DNA of the CDR3 is TGTGCCATCAGTGCGGTCGATTACGAGCAGTACTTC.

The genes are TRBV28 and TRBJ2-7; no clear D. CDR1 and CDR2 (germline): MDHEN, SYDVKM. This CDR3 contains 10 residues. V was pared by 7 bases and J by 4 bases, with 5 bases between. CDR3 loop: CASNGYEQYF. The CDR3 nucleotides are TGTGCCAGCAACGGGTACGAGCAGTACTTC.

The J gene is TRBJ2-7, the V gene TRBV18; 7 bases are shared with TRBD1. CDR1 and CDR2 (germline): KGHSH, LQKENI. The CDR3 contains 14 residues. The V gene end was trimmed by 4 bases and the J gene end by 3 bases; junction bases not matched to a gene: 6. The CDR3 sequence: CASSQPGGVYEQYV. CDR3 DNA: TGTGCCAGCTCACAGCCAGGGGGTGTCTACGAGCAGTACGTC.

V and J are TRBV6-4 and TRBJ2-1; 10 bases match TRBD2. Germline V gives CDR1 MRHNA, CDR2 SNTAGT. Trimming took 6 bases from V and 7 from J; bases not matched to a gene: 9. The length of the CDR3 is 15 residues. The CDR3, as DNA: TGTGCCAGCAGCAAAGCGGGGGGGACGGGGAATGAGCAGTTCTTC. Its protein is CASSKAGGTGNEQFF.

The chain employs TRBV18 and TRBJ1-5; maybe TRBD1 (5 bases). Trimming took off 3 bases at V and 0 bases at J, with 15 bases between the two ends. Germline V gene sequence: CDR1 KGHSH, CDR2 LQKENI. The CDR3 is 17 residues long. This CDR3 reads CASSPAGGGSSNQPQHF. The DNA for the CDR3 is TGTGCCAGCTCACCCGCTGGTGGGGGGAGTAGCAATCAGCCCCAGCATTTT.

The chain carries TRBV7-9 and TRBJ2-6; no reliable D call. CDR3 size: 14 residues. CDR1 and CDR2 (germline): SEHNR, FQNEAQ (reference sequence). The germline V and J ends were trimmed by 10 bases and 0 bases, with 10 bases remaining between them. In DNA, the CDR3 is TGTGCCATCAAAACTATCTCTGGGGCCAACGTCCTGACTTTC. It specifies CAIKTISGANVLTF.

The chain recombines TRBV4-2 with TRBJ1-3; D call uncertain. The CDR3 totals 16 residues. Germline values: CDR1 LGHNA, CDR2 YNFKEQ. The ends were cut back, 3 bases at V and 0 bases at J, with 12 bases in the middle. Written as DNA, the CDR3 is TGTGCCAGCAGCCATGACGCTGGAAGCTCTGGAAACACCATATATTTT. Translation gives CASSHDAGSSGNTIYF.

The CDR3 reads CATSRDGTSYNSPLHF. CDR3 nucleotides: TGTGCCACCAGCAGAGATGGGACCTCCTATAATTCACCCCTCCACTTT. J is TRBJ1-6 and V is TRBV15; the D gene is possibly TRBD1 (5 bases). V was clipped by 0 bases and J by 0 bases, with 6 bases between them. In germline, CDR1 is LNHNV, CDR2 YYDKDF (reference sequence). The CDR3 is made up of 16 amino acids. The full variable domain, with the rest looked up from reference TRBV15 and TRBJ1-6, is DAMVIQNPRYQVTQFGKPVTLSCSQTLNHNVMYWYQQKSSQAPKLLFHYYDKDFNNEADTPDNFQSRRPNTSFCFLDIRSPGLGDTAMYLCATSRDGTSYNSPLHFGNGTRLTVT.

V usage is TRBV6-1 and J usage is TRBJ1-2, with a weak D call TRBD1 (5 bases). V was shortened by 3 bases and J by 0 bases, with 8 bases between the two germline ends. The CDR3 runs to 14 residues. Germline values: CDR1 MNHNS, CDR2 SASEGT. The CDR3 reads CASSEWGSNYGYTF. As DNA, the CDR3 is TGTGCCAGCAGTGAGTGGGGGTCTAACTATGGCTACACCTTC.

This chain links TRBV5-4 with TRBJ2-1; 11 bases map to TRBD2. Trimming cost V 3 bases and J 6 bases; bases outside gene matches: 5. The CDR3 runs 15 residues. The germline V gene has CDR1 SGHNT and CDR2 YYREEE (reference sequence). The CDR3 sequence is CASSSTSGGINEQFF. CDR3 nucleotides: TGTGCCAGCAGCTCTACTAGCGGGGGTATCAATGAGCAGTTCTTC. Based on the CDR3 plus reference TRBV5-4 and TRBJ2-1, the full variable domain is ETGVTQSPTHLIKTRGQQVTLRCSSQSGHNTVSWYQQALGQGPQFIFQYYREEENGRGNFPPRFSGLQFPNYSSELNVNALELDDSALYLCASSSTSGGINEQFFGPGTRLTVL.

This clone was detected a few times. The rearrangement links TRBV18 to TRBJ2-7; TRBD1 matches 8 bases. The V gene end was trimmed by 1 base and the J gene end by 1 base; junction bases not matched to a gene: 3. Germline lookup yields CDR1 KGHSH and CDR2 LQKENI. The CDR3 consists of 15 residues. The chain's CDR3 is CASSPRRTGSYEQYF. CDR3 DNA: TGTGCCAGCTCACCACGGAGGACAGGGTCCTACGAGCAGTACTTC.

The chain has TRBV5-6 and TRBJ2-7; D remains ambiguous. Germline loops: CDR1 SGHDT, CDR2 YYEEEE. The length of the CDR3 is 14 residues. V lost 4 bases, J lost 0 bases, and 11 bases lay in between. The CDR3 loop is CASSQLYSSYEQYF. The CDR3 region has the DNA TGTGCCAGCAGCCAACTCTACAGCTCCTACGAGCAGTACTTC.

J is TRBJ2-2 and V is TRBV9, with D possibly matching TRBD2 (5 bases). This CDR3 has 13 residues. From germline, CDR1 is SGDLS and CDR2 YYNGEE. V shed 4 bases and J shed 6 bases, with 10 bases lying between them. CDR3 nucleotide sequence: TGTGCCAGCAGCATACCCGGGGCCGGGGAGCTGTTTTTT. Translated, it gives CASSIPGAGELFF.

The rearrangement uses TRBV10-3 and TRBJ1-2; 10 nucleotides match TRBD1. J lost 4 bases, V lost 2 bases, and 1 base had no gene match. Germline V CDR1 and CDR2: ENHRY, SYGVKD. The CDR3 has 14 amino acids. CDR3 region: CAISERDRGYGYTF. The CDR3 nucleotides are TGTGCCATCAGTGAGAGGGACAGGGGCTATGGCTACACCTTC.

The V and J genes are TRBV18 and TRBJ1-5; D is possibly TRBD1 (6 bases). Germline loops: CDR1 KGHSH, CDR2 LQKENI. The CDR3 is made up of 18 amino acids. V lost 5 bases and J lost 0, with 20 bases in between. The CDR3 region is CASSLTGAERHSNQPQHF. CDR3 in DNA: TGTGCCAGCTCATTGACAGGAGCCGAAAGACATAGCAATCAGCCCCAGCATTTT.

V usage is TRBV10-3 and J usage is TRBJ2-2, with D perhaps being TRBD1 or TRBD2 (5 bases each). This CDR3 has 19 residues. Per the germline V gene, CDR1 is ENHRY and CDR2 is SYGVKD. With 4 bases removed from V and 4 bases from J, the gap between germline ends came to 25 bases. The CDR3 coding sequence is TGTGCCATCAGTGGAATTGGGACCACAGCCAAAACAATCACCGGGGAGCTGTTTTTT. It specifies CAISGIGTTAKTITGELFF.

The CDR3 DNA is TGTGCCAGCAGGGAAGACAAATACGAGCAGTACGTC. It codes for CASREDKYEQYV. The V and J genes are TRBV2 and TRBJ2-7; no definite D call. Germline CDR1 and CDR2: SNHLY and FYNNEI. This CDR3 has 12 residues.

This sequence joins TRBV21-1 and TRBJ2-7; no check of the table's D call, TRBD1, against the DNA was made. TRBV21-1 constitutes a pseudogene. The CDR3 spans 19 residues. CDR3 sequence: CASSKVPGVAGRQSYEQYF. In DNA, the CDR3 is TGTGCCAGCAGCAAAGTTCCCGGCGTCGCTGGCAGGCAGTCCTACGAGCAGTACTTC.

This rearrangement joins TRBV3-1 (or the pseudogene TRBV3-2) to TRBJ1-1; no firm D call. The CDR3 length is 15 residues. V was trimmed by 0 bases and J by 7 bases, leaving 15 bases between them. The germline gives CDR1 LGHDT, CDR2 YNNKEL (reference sequence). CDR3 loop: CASSQEPRTAGEAFF. CDR3 sequence (DNA): TGTGCCAGCAGCCAAGAACCACGGACCGCAGGTGAAGCTTTCTTT.

The V and J genes are TRBV29-1 and TRBJ2-7; possible D gene TRBD1, 6 bases. There are 14 residues in the CDR3. Trimming removed 7 bases at V and 0 bases at J, with 16 bases between. CDR1 and CDR2 (germline): SQVTM, ANQGSEA. The CDR3 bases are TGCAGCGCTTCGGGACACCAGGACTCCTACGAGCAGTACTTC. Its translation is CSASGHQDSYEQYF.

The chain combines TRBV11-3 with TRBJ1-6, with 8 bases matching TRBD1. CDR1 and CDR2 from the germline V gene are SGHNT and YENEEA. J was trimmed by 7 bases and V by 1 base; bases with no gene match: 0. CDR3 length: 14 amino acids. The CDR3 DNA reads as TGTGCCAGCAGCTTAGGGGACAGGAATTCACCCCTCCACTTT. Amino acid sequence: CASSLGDRNSPLHF.

The rearrangement links TRBV7-9 to TRBJ1-2; no firm D call. V gave up 5 bases and J gave up 0 bases, with 7 bases separating them. CDR1 is SEHNR and CDR2 is FQNEAQ in the germline V gene (reference sequence). This CDR3 spans 13 amino acids. CDR3 residues: CASSPQANYGYTF. In nucleotides, the CDR3 is TGTGCCAGCAGCCCTCAAGCTAACTATGGCTACACCTTC.